These 9 T cell receptor beta chains came from one sample sequenced in a study of Ad26.COV2.S vaccination and SARS-CoV-2 variants. Treatment: about 20 received Ad26.COV2.S at low or high dose, single or two shots; about 5 received placebo; per-sample allocation not given. At day 63 after the first vaccine or placebo injection, samples were drawn. Assay: immunoSEQ multiplex PCR; the TCRdb copy retains only in-frame clones and omits some. The sample has over 400,000 clones; about 90% are singletons. Material: peripheral blood, obtained in a trial of Ad26.COV2.S vaccine versus placebo. The receptors originated from a person between 18 and 65 years old who received the Ad26.COV2.S COVID-19 vaccine or a placebo.

This chain uses TRBV14 with TRBJ2-3; D perhaps matches TRBD1 (5 bases). Trimming stripped 4 bases from V and 0 bases from J, with 11 bases between. Germline V gives CDR1 SGHDN, CDR2 FVKESK. The CDR3 extends over 15 amino acids. The CDR3 loop is CASSRIQGSTDTQYF. CDR3 bases: TGTGCCAGCAGCCGGATTCAGGGTAGCACAGATACGCAGTATTTT.

V and J are TRBV11-3 and TRBJ2-1, with a tentative D call TRBD1 (6 bases). The V gene lost 5 bases and the J gene lost 3 bases, with 17 bases spanning the gap. CDR1 is SGHNT and CDR2 is YENEEA in the germline V gene. CDR3 length: 16 amino acids. The CDR3 nucleotides read TGTGCCAGCAGCCTATCCGGGACAAATTTCTACAATGAGCAGTTCTTC. Translated, it gives CASSLSGTNFYNEQFF.

The chain joins TRBV5-1 to TRBJ2-2; D assignment may be TRBD1 or TRBD2 (5 bases each). V lost 4 bases and J 4 bases, leaving 17 bases between the germline ends. CDR3 size: 16 residues. Germline lookup yields CDR1 SGHRS and CDR2 YFSETQ. CDR3: CASSQGTARGTGELFF. In nucleotides, the CDR3 is TGCGCCAGCAGCCAAGGGACCGCCCGAGGCACCGGGGAGCTGTTTTTT. Filled out from reference TRBV5-1 and TRBJ2-2, the complete variable domain reads KAGVTQTPRYLIKTRGQQVTLSCSPISGHRSVSWYQQTPGQGLQFLFEYFSETQRNKGNFPGRFSGRQFSNSRSEMNVSTLELGDSALYLCASSQGTARGTGELFFGEGSRLTVL.

The chain uses TRBV4-1 and TRBJ2-2; 9 bases fit TRBD1. V trimming: 2 bases; J trimming: 10 bases; junction bases outside the gene matches: 5. The CDR3 runs to 14 residues. CDR1 is MGHRA and CDR2 is YSYEKL in the germline V gene. The CDR3 bases are TGCGCCAGCAGCCAAATGACAGGGGGTACGGAGCTGTTTTTT. Its translation: CASSQMTGGTELFF.

CDR3 coding DNA: TGTGCCACCAGCAGAGTGGTAGGGCAGACCACCTACGAGCAGTACTTC. Amino acids: CATSRVVGQTTYEQYF. The rearrangement links TRBV15 to TRBJ2-7; D not certain. V was clipped by 1 base and J by 2 bases, with 15 bases between them. CDR3 length: 16 residues. Germline V lookup: CDR1 LNHNV, CDR2 YYDKDF (reference sequence). The entire variable domain, with the rest obtained from reference TRBV15 and TRBJ2-7, is as follows: DAMVIQNPRYQVTQFGKPVTLSCSQTLNHNVMYWYQQKSSQAPKLLFHYYDKDFNNEADTPDNFQSRRPNTSFCFLDIRSPGLGDTAMYLCATSRVVGQTTYEQYFGPGTRLTVT.

CDR3 residues: CASSPHGVNSPLHF. The CDR3 region has the DNA TGTGCCAGCAGCCCCCACGGGGTCAATTCACCCCTCCACTTT. V and J are TRBV9 and TRBJ1-6; D gene ambiguous. Trimming pared 4 bases from V and 7 bases from J, leaving 12 bases between. The length of the CDR3 is 14 residues. Germline V gene data show CDR1 as SGDLS and CDR2 as YYNGEE.

This rearrangement joins TRBV13 to TRBJ2-3; 7 positions match TRBD2. Germline assignment: CDR1 PRHDT and CDR2 FYEKMQ (reference sequence). The V gene end was trimmed by 6 bases and the J gene end by 7 bases; junction bases not matched to a gene: 19. CDR3 length: 17 residues. CDR3 sequence reads: CASRRIGLADPGNTQYF. The CDR3 DNA sequence: TGTGCCAGCAGACGGATAGGGCTAGCGGACCCGGGAAATACGCAGTATTTT.

The chain combines TRBV6-5 with TRBJ2-5, with D perhaps TRBD1 or TRBD2 (5 bases each). V was shortened by 11 bases and J by 6 bases, with 22 bases between the two germline ends. Germline values: CDR1 MNHEY, CDR2 SVGAGI. This CDR3 region has 14 residues. CDR3 amino acids: CAATPRGAGKTQYF. The CDR3, as DNA: TGTGCCGCTACCCCGAGAGGGGCCGGGAAGACCCAGTACTTC.

The chain uses TRBV6-5 and TRBJ1-3; D gene unclear. Germline V gives CDR1 MNHEY, CDR2 SVGAGI. This CDR3 comprises 15 residues. V was trimmed by 6 bases and J by 0 bases, leaving 12 bases between them. The DNA of the CDR3 is TGTGCCAGCAGCCAGACACCTACCTCTGGAAACACCATATATTTT. Translation: CASSQTPTSGNTIYF.